The 25 T cell receptor beta chains in this list originate from one sample, sequenced in a study of shared clonotypes between healthy human individuals. Repertoires were generated with immunoSEQ multiplex PCR, while TCRdb's copy carries only in-frame clones and drops some. This sample has about 770,000 clones, with about two thirds found just once. Sequenced input: memory CD4+ T cells sorted from blood. Described subset: CD45RA-negative fraction. Every receptor here comes from a woman aged 25 to 39 in good health.

As regards this clone: This specimen includes other DNA sequences encoding the same CDR3. The V and J genes are TRBV5-1 and TRBJ2-1, with 11 nucleotides matching TRBD2. With 5 bases clipped from V and 3 bases from J, the junction kept 4 bases outside the gene matches. Germline loops: CDR1 SGHRS, CDR2 YFSETQ. The CDR3 runs to 15 residues. The CDR3 region has the DNA TGCGCCAGCAGTACCGGGACTAGCGGCTACAATGAGCAGTTCTTC. Translation: CASSTGTSGYNEQFF.

For this clone: Other DNA sequences of this sample code for an identical CDR3. The CDR3 nucleotides are TGCAGCGTTGGGGGATGGAATCAGCCCCAGCATTTT. Encoded protein: CSVGGWNQPQHF. The gene calls are TRBV29-1 and TRBJ1-5; D not certain. This CDR3 is 12 amino acids long. V shed 4 bases and J shed 4 bases, with 8 bases lying between them. Per germline, CDR1 SQVTM and CDR2 ANQGSEA.

The chain links TRBV5-3 to TRBJ2-1; 13 bases match TRBD2. TRBV5-3 is an ORF, with its function uncertain. Trimming at V came to 4 bases and at J to 10 bases, leaving 8 bases not matched to a gene. The CDR3 is made up of 15 amino acids. CDR3 DNA: TGTGCCAGAAGCCTAGGACTAGCGGGAGTTCACGAGCAGTTCTTC. Translated: CARSLGLAGVHEQFF.

V usage is TRBV2 and J usage is TRBJ1-5; D gene ambiguous. This CDR3 is 12 amino acids long. V lost 7 bases to trimming and J lost 7 bases, with 11 bases between them. Germline assignment: CDR1 SNHLY and CDR2 FYNNEI. The chain's CDR3 is CASNHMGQPQHF. CDR3 bases: TGTGCCAGCAACCACATGGGCCAGCCCCAGCATTTT.

The J gene is TRBJ2-6, the V gene TRBV5-6; D is unresolved. V gave up 1 base and J gave up 0 bases, with 5 bases separating them. This CDR3 is 15 amino acids long. CDR1 is SGHDT, CDR2 YYEEEE, per germline. CDR3 protein: CASSLLGSGANVLTF. The DNA for the CDR3 is TGTGCCAGCAGCTTGTTGGGCTCTGGGGCCAACGTCCTGACTTTC. Using reference TRBV5-6 and TRBJ2-6 for the parts outside the CDR3, the full variable domain is DAGVTQSPTHLIKTRGQQVTLRCSPKSGHDTVSWYQQALGQGPQFIFQYYEEEERQRGNFPDRFSGHQFPNYSSELNVNALLLGDSALYLCASSLLGSGANVLTFGAGSRLTVL.

Only a few counts were recorded for this clone. The CDR3 region has the DNA TGCGCCAGCAGCTTGGGGCACCCCACAGATACGCAGTATTTT. This gives the protein CASSLGHPTDTQYF. The chain links TRBV5-1 to TRBJ2-3; D is ambiguous. This CDR3 comprises 14 residues. V was shortened by 0 bases and J by 2 bases, with 7 bases between the two germline ends. Germline CDR1 is SGHRS and CDR2 is YFSETQ.

Regarding this clone: The same CDR3 also results from other DNA sequences found in this sample. The gene calls are TRBV5-4 and TRBJ2-3; no clear D. The CDR3 runs to 12 residues. The germline CDR1 and CDR2 sequences are SGHNT and YYREEE (reference sequence). The V end lost 5 bases, the J end lost 4 bases, and 8 bases lay between the germline ends. This chain's CDR3 is CASSLRADTQYF. CDR3 sequence (DNA): TGTGCCAGCAGTTTGCGAGCAGATACGCAGTATTTT.

The table lists this clone with a few counts. The V and J genes are TRBV7-2 and TRBJ1-1, with 7 bases identical to TRBD1. This CDR3 is built from 13 residues. Germline V gene sequence: CDR1 SGHTA, CDR2 FQGNSA. With V trimmed by 8 bases and J by 3 bases, 6 bases remained unmatched. CDR3 region: CASGSQGDTEAFF. For the CDR3, the DNA is TGTGCCAGCGGATCCCAGGGGGACACTGAAGCTTTCTTT.

Only a few counts were recorded for this clone. Other DNA sequences in the same sample also yield this CDR3. The rearrangement uses TRBV2 and TRBJ2-7; D not resolved. The germline gives CDR1 SNHLY, CDR2 FYNNEI. V shed 3 bases and J shed 3 bases, with 3 bases lying between them. The CDR3 sequence is 11 residues long. The CDR3 protein is CASSEIYEQYF. CDR3 nucleotides: TGTGCCAGCAGTGAGATCTACGAGCAGTACTTC.

The genes are TRBV30 and TRBJ1-5, with 8 bases identical to TRBD1. The CDR3 has 13 amino acids. The germline V gene has CDR1 GTSNPN and CDR2 SVGIG (reference sequence). After removal of 5 bases from V and 5 bases from J, the junction contained 5 bases not matched to a gene. CDR3 nucleotide sequence: TGTGCCTGGGACCGGACAGGGCATCAGCCCCAGCATTTT. This codes for CAWDRTGHQPQHF.

In its sample, this clone was seen once. The rearrangement joins TRBV7-3 to TRBJ2-2; D might be TRBD1 (6 bases). CDR1 SGHTA and CDR2 FQGTGA come from the germline V gene. With 5 bases removed from V and 3 bases from J, the gap between germline ends came to 22 bases. The CDR3 covers 18 residues. This chain's CDR3 is CASSPTPQGSRDTGELFF. DNA of the CDR3: TGTGCCAGCAGCCCAACTCCACAGGGCTCGAGGGACACCGGGGAGCTGTTTTTT.

This clone was seen only a few times. This chain uses TRBV19 with TRBJ2-5, with D perhaps TRBD1 (6 bases). The CDR3 sequence is 13 residues long. In germline, CDR1 is LNHDA, CDR2 SQIVND (reference sequence). With 6 bases removed from V and 2 bases from J, the gap between germline ends came to 10 bases. The CDR3 nucleotides are TGTGCCAGTAGACAGGGTTCTCAAGAGACCCAGTACTTC. This encodes CASRQGSQETQYF.

This clone was counted only a few times. The identical CDR3 is also encoded by other nucleotide sequences in the sample. The gene calls are TRBV18 and TRBJ2-7; perhaps TRBD1 as D (6 bases). This CDR3 is 15 amino acids long. Germline loops: CDR1 KGHSH, CDR2 LQKENI. V shed 2 bases and J shed 2 bases, with 13 bases lying between them. In nucleotides, the CDR3 is TGTGCCAGCTCACCAGCCCCCCAGGGGCCCTACGAGCAGTACTTC. It translates to CASSPAPQGPYEQYF.

The genes are TRBV27 and TRBJ2-5, with D tentatively TRBD1 or TRBD2 (5 bases each). The V gene's germline CDR1 is MNHEY and CDR2 SMNVEV (reference sequence). This CDR3 comprises 17 residues. V gave up 2 bases and J gave up 5 bases, with 21 bases separating them. The CDR3 loop reads CASSLKGTPALVETQYF. DNA for the CDR3: TGTGCCAGCAGTTTAAAGGGGACCCCAGCGTTAGTGGAGACCCAGTACTTC.

The count of this clone is one. V gene TRBV5-5 combines with J gene TRBJ2-1, with 7 bases lining up with TRBD1. The J segment lost 0 bases and the V segment lost 2 bases, leaving 2 bases of the junction unmatched. The CDR3 is 15 amino acids. Germline V gene sequence: CDR1 SGHKS, CDR2 YYEKEE (reference sequence). The CDR3 region has the DNA TGTGCCAGCAGCTTTAGGGACAGCTCCTACAATGAGCAGTTCTTC. Protein: CASSFRDSSYNEQFF.

This clone was picked up a small number of times. Other DNA sequences in the sample encode the same CDR3. The gene calls are TRBV6-1 and TRBJ1-5; D unclear. The V end was cut by 3 bases, the J end by 0 bases, with 9 bases between. The germline V gene has CDR1 MNHNS and CDR2 SASEGT. This CDR3 spans 15 amino acids. The CDR3 coding sequence is TGTGCCAGCAGTGAGGGCAGTGTTAGCAATCAGCCCCAGCATTTT. Protein sequence: CASSEGSVSNQPQHF.

The V gene is TRBV4-2, the J gene TRBJ2-2; 7 bases fit TRBD2. The CDR3 has 18 residues. V lost 3 bases and J lost 0; bases outside the gene matches: 10. From germline, CDR1 is LGHNA and CDR2 YNFKEQ. The CDR3 here is CASSQERDYSANTGELFF. CDR3 bases: TGTGCCAGCAGCCAGGAGCGGGACTACTCCGCGAACACCGGGGAGCTGTTTTTT.

This clone has only a few counts. The chain uses TRBV19 and TRBJ2-1; 10 nucleotides align to TRBD1. The V gene end was trimmed by 7 bases and the J gene end by 9 bases; junction bases not matched to a gene: 18. Looked up from germline, CDR1 is LNHDA and CDR2 is SQIVND (reference sequence). This CDR3 is 17 amino acids long. CDR3 residues: CASNSPRDRGRGGEQFF. CDR3 DNA sequence: TGTGCCAGTAACTCGCCCCGCGACAGGGGGCGTGGTGGTGAGCAGTTCTTC.

V and J are TRBV7-6 and TRBJ2-3; 11 bases are a match to TRBD2. Germline V CDR1 and CDR2: SGHVS, FNYEAQ. The trim removed 8 bases at V and 6 bases at J, leaving 7 bases unmatched. There are 14 residues in the CDR3. CDR3 sequence: CASGGSGRGDTQYF. As DNA, the CDR3 is TGTGCCAGCGGTGGTAGCGGGAGGGGCGATACGCAGTATTTT.

This rearrangement joins TRBV5-1 to TRBJ2-3; 7 positions match TRBD2. From germline, CDR1 is SGHRS and CDR2 YFSETQ. The V gene end was trimmed by 0 bases and the J gene end by 2 bases; junction bases not matched to a gene: 6. This CDR3 comprises 16 residues. The CDR3 coding sequence is TGCGCCAGCAGCTTGGTGGCTAGCGGAACCACAGATACGCAGTATTTT. It specifies CASSLVASGTTDTQYF.

The chain joins TRBV2 to TRBJ1-1; TRBD1 is a possible D gene (5 bases). From germline, CDR1 is SNHLY and CDR2 FYNNEI. Trimming cost V 7 bases and J 6 bases, with 18 bases left between them. This CDR3 is 14 amino acids long. The CDR3 region is CASTGTYEGAEAFF. The CDR3 bases are TGTGCCAGCACCGGGACTTACGAGGGCGCTGAAGCTTTCTTT.

The chain recombines TRBV5-1 with TRBJ2-1; 7 bases are a match to TRBD1. V shed 3 bases, J shed 3 bases, and the junction held 9 bases outside the gene matches. There are 16 residues in the CDR3. Germline lookup yields CDR1 SGHRS and CDR2 YFSETQ. As DNA, the CDR3 is TGCGCCAGCAGCTCAAAATTGGGGACAGACTACAATGAGCAGTTCTTC. It translates to CASSSKLGTDYNEQFF.

CDR3 residues: CASSIPANFPEAFF. For the CDR3, the DNA is TGTGCCAGTAGTATACCCGCAAACTTCCCTGAAGCTTTCTTT. The rearrangement joins TRBV19 to TRBJ1-1, with no clear D. The germline V and J ends were trimmed by 2 bases and 6 bases, with 13 bases remaining between them. The germline gives CDR1 LNHDA, CDR2 SQIVND (reference sequence). The CDR3 contains 14 residues.

This clone was counted a few times. A clone one base away is much larger, so this may be a read error. The genes are TRBV7-6 and TRBJ2-3; 9 nucleotides align to TRBD1. Germline lookup yields CDR1 SGHVS and CDR2 FNYEAQ. This CDR3 is built from 14 residues. V shed 5 bases, J shed 4 bases, and the junction held 4 bases outside the gene matches. The CDR3: CASSPRQGADTQYF. For the CDR3, the DNA is TGTGCCAGCAGCCCACGACAGGGGGCAGATACGCAGTATTTT.

The CDR3, as DNA: TGTGCCAGCAGCATACAGGGGGTAGGAGAGACCCAGTACTTC. As protein: CASSIQGVGETQYF. The V gene is TRBV9, the J gene TRBJ2-5, with TRBD1 matching over 8 bases. J lost 4 bases, V lost 4 bases, and 6 bases had no gene match. Germline-derived CDR1 and CDR2 are SGDLS and YYNGEE. This CDR3 comprises 14 residues.